The 23 T cell receptor beta chains listed next were all sequenced from one sample in a study of T cells after somatic rescue of genetic block. Only in-frame clones appear in the TCRdb table, and some are missing; sequencing was by immunoSEQ multiplex PCR. The profile shows 110,000 or so clones, approximately 90% of them singletons. The sample comprised peripheral blood mononuclear cells (PBMCs). Receptors were obtained from a woman aged 18-29 years.

This sequence joins TRBV7-3 and TRBJ2-5; TRBD2 agrees at 8 bases. The germline CDR1 and CDR2 sequences are SGHTA and FQGTGA. This CDR3 contains 14 residues. The J segment lost 6 bases and the V segment lost 2 bases, leaving 5 bases of the junction unmatched. Written as DNA, the CDR3 is TGTGCCAGCAGCTTAGGCGGGGGGACGCAGACCCAGTACTTC. This gives the protein CASSLGGGTQTQYF.

V and J are TRBV5-1 and TRBJ1-3, with D uncertain. Trimming took off 4 bases at V and 3 bases at J, with 11 bases between the two ends. The CDR3 consists of 14 residues. CDR1 and CDR2 from the germline V gene are SGHRS and YFSETQ. The CDR3 protein is CASSPLSGGNTIYF. The DNA of the CDR3 is TGCGCCAGCAGCCCACTATCTGGTGGAAACACCATATATTTT.

This clone was detected many times. J is TRBJ2-7 and V is TRBV11-2; TRBD2 agrees at 12 bases. The CDR3 covers 16 residues. The germline V gene has CDR1 SGHAT and CDR2 FQNNGV. V lost 4 bases, J lost 6 bases, and 10 bases stayed unmatched. The CDR3 spells CASSSRAGGLAGEQYF. CDR3 DNA sequence: TGTGCCAGCAGCTCAAGGGCGGGGGGACTAGCGGGCGAGCAGTACTTC.

This chain connects TRBV9 to TRBJ2-3; 7 positions match TRBD2. The J segment lost 2 bases and the V segment lost 4 bases, leaving 7 bases of the junction unmatched. Germline CDR1 and CDR2: SGDLS and YYNGEE. The CDR3 is made up of 15 amino acids. The CDR3 DNA sequence: TGTGCCAGCAGCTCGGGACTACTTACCACAGATACGCAGTATTTT. As protein: CASSSGLLTTDTQYF.

This chain uses TRBV28 with TRBJ2-7, with 8 bases fitting TRBD2. The ends lost 1 base at V and 0 bases at J; junction bases unmatched: 5. This CDR3 has 16 residues. Germline lookup yields CDR1 MDHEN and CDR2 SYDVKM. This CDR3 is CASSLYGGGSSYEQYF. The CDR3 nucleotides are TGTGCCAGCAGTTTATACGGCGGGGGGAGCTCCTACGAGCAGTACTTC.

The sample holds one count of this clone. The chain links TRBV7-2 to TRBJ2-3, with 9 bases that match TRBD2. The junction had 9 bases not matched to a gene; V was cut back by 4 bases and J by 4 bases. Germline loops: CDR1 SGHTA, CDR2 FQGNSA. The CDR3 loop spans 16 amino acids. The DNA for the CDR3 is TGTGCCAGCAGCTCTAGCGGGGTCGTTAGGGCAGATACGCAGTATTTT. Protein: CASSSSGVVRADTQYF. The whole variable domain, filled in from reference TRBV7-2 and TRBJ2-3, reads GAGVSQSPSNKVTEKGKDVELRCDPISGHTALYWYRQSLGQGLEFLIYFQGNSAPDKSGLPSDRFSAERTGGSVSTLTIQRTQQEDSAVYLCASSSSGVVRADTQYFGPGTRLTVL.

The chain has TRBV7-6 and TRBJ1-4; D unclear. Germline loops: CDR1 SGHVS, CDR2 FNYEAQ. V lost 5 bases to trimming and J lost 11 bases, with 24 bases between them. The CDR3 is 16 amino acids. The DNA of the CDR3 is TGTGCCAGCAGCCCCAGTACGCCCCCTGACGGGAGGAAACTGTTTTTT. The encoded protein is CASSPSTPPDGRKLFF.

This clone was seen more than once but under ten times. The chain joins TRBV28 to TRBJ1-3; D not resolved. Trimming took 3 bases from V and 13 from J, leaving 10 bases between them. The CDR3 has 11 amino acids. Germline-derived CDR1 and CDR2 are MDHEN and SYDVKM. This CDR3 is CASSFVGLIYF. The CDR3 DNA reads TGTGCCAGCAGTTTCGTGGGTCTAATATATTTT.

The V call is TRBV21-1, the J call TRBJ1-5; whether TRBD1, the table's D call, matches the DNA was not checked. TRBV21-1 is classified as a pseudogene. This CDR3 has 15 amino acids. CDR3 protein: CARFWGRESNQPQHF. DNA for the CDR3: TGTGCCAGGTTCTGGGGCAGAGAAAGCAATCAGCCCCAGCATTTT.

J is TRBJ1-4 and V is TRBV4-1, with D hard to call. This CDR3 has 17 residues. Trimming took off 4 bases at V and 0 bases at J, with 15 bases between the two ends. The germline CDR1 and CDR2 sequences are MGHRA and YSYEKL. CDR3: CASSRILREATNEKLFF. Written as DNA, the CDR3 is TGCGCCAGCAGCCGGATACTAAGGGAGGCAACTAATGAAAAACTGTTTTTT.

The gene calls are TRBV28 and TRBJ2-3; 7 bases line up with TRBD2. The CDR3 is made up of 14 amino acids. V trimming: 6 bases; J trimming: 1 base; junction bases outside the gene matches: 4. Germline loops: CDR1 MDHEN, CDR2 SYDVKM. In DNA form, the CDR3 reads TGTGCCAGCAGCTCTAGCGGACGCACAGATACGCAGTATTTT. This codes for CASSSSGRTDTQYF.

The genes are TRBV10-3 and TRBJ2-7, with D possibly being TRBD1 (5 bases). Germline lookup yields CDR1 ENHRY and CDR2 SYGVKD. With 1 base removed from V and 3 bases from J, the gap between germline ends came to 7 bases. The CDR3 is made up of 13 amino acids. This CDR3 reads CAISELDIYEQYF. The CDR3, as DNA: TGTGCCATCAGTGAGTTGGACATCTACGAGCAGTACTTC.

CDR3 sequence: CASSSGQGFSYEQYF. The CDR3 region has the DNA TGTGCCAGCAGCTCGGGACAGGGATTCTCCTACGAGCAGTACTTC. The chain has TRBV11-3 and TRBJ2-7; TRBD1 matches 9 bases. CDR1 is SGHNT and CDR2 is YENEEA in the germline V gene. This CDR3 has 15 amino acids. V shed 4 bases, J shed 0 bases, and the junction held 4 bases outside the gene matches.

This sequence joins TRBV9 and TRBJ2-3; D is tentatively TRBD1 or TRBD2 (6 bases each). Trimming removed 0 bases at V and 0 bases at J, with 11 bases between. Germline lookup yields CDR1 SGDLS and CDR2 YYNGEE. CDR3 length: 16 residues. The CDR3 DNA sequence: TGTGCCAGCAGCGTAGGAGGGGGGCAGAGCACAGATACGCAGTATTTT. Its protein is CASSVGGGQSTDTQYF.

This clone occurred once. This sequence joins TRBV18 and TRBJ1-5; D uncertain. Germline V CDR1 and CDR2: KGHSH, LQKENI. V lost 2 bases, J lost 0 bases, and 11 bases lay in between. The CDR3 has 16 residues. The CDR3 protein is CASSPKRDYSNQPQHF. CDR3 sequence (DNA): TGTGCCAGCTCACCAAAGAGGGATTATAGCAATCAGCCCCAGCATTTT.

This rearrangement joins TRBV13 to TRBJ2-5, with TRBD2 matching 8 bases. CDR1 is PRHDT, CDR2 FYEKMQ, per germline (reference sequence). V lost 1 base and J lost 3; bases outside the gene matches: 1. This CDR3 spans 14 amino acids. DNA of the CDR3: TGTGCCAGCAGCTTAGCGGGGGGGGAAGAGACCCAGTACTTC. Translated, it gives CASSLAGGEETQYF.

This clone has a single count. The chain joins TRBV11-3 to TRBJ2-5, with D perhaps matching TRBD1 or TRBD2 (6 bases each). Germline loops: CDR1 SGHNT, CDR2 YENEEA. CDR3 size: 15 residues. V lost 1 base and J 1 base, leaving 10 bases between the germline ends. CDR3 in amino acids: CASSLGGDIQETQYF. In nucleotides, the CDR3 is TGTGCCAGCAGCTTAGGGGGGGACATCCAAGAGACCCAGTACTTC.

This chain connects TRBV30 to TRBJ1-2; D uncertain. CDR3 length: 13 residues. Germline CDR1 GTSNPN, CDR2 SVGIG (reference sequence). Trimming left V 3 bases short and J 0 bases short, with 8 bases between. The CDR3 region is CAWRAQPNYGYTF. In nucleotides, the CDR3 is TGTGCCTGGAGGGCACAACCTAACTATGGCTACACCTTC.

The chain has TRBV5-1 and TRBJ2-5; no clear D gene. V lost 0 bases and J 0 bases, leaving 6 bases between the germline ends. The CDR3 covers 14 residues. The germline V gene encodes CDR1 SGHRS and CDR2 YFSETQ. The CDR3 here is CASSLVGNQETQYF. The CDR3 coding sequence is TGCGCCAGCAGCTTGGTTGGGAACCAAGAGACCCAGTACTTC.

V usage is TRBV29-1 and J usage is TRBJ2-7; D is perhaps TRBD1 (5 bases). V shed 4 bases and J shed 5 bases, with 12 bases lying between them. The CDR3 contains 12 residues. Germline V gene sequence: CDR1 SQVTM, CDR2 ANQGSEA. CDR3 in amino acids: CSVGWGLNEQYF. For the CDR3, the DNA is TGCAGCGTTGGATGGGGCCTGAACGAGCAGTACTTC.

J is TRBJ1-1 and V is TRBV30; TRBD1 matches 10 bases. The CDR3 runs 16 residues. V was clipped by 3 bases and J by 5 bases; unmatched bases: 12. Germline V gene sequence: CDR1 GTSNPN, CDR2 SVGIG (reference sequence). CDR3 sequence reads: CAWSPGQGIRKTEAFF. Here the CDR3 DNA reads TGTGCCTGGAGCCCGGGACAGGGGATCCGGAAAACTGAAGCTTTCTTT.

The chain recombines TRBV12-2 with TRBJ1-5. TRBV12-2 is a listed pseudogene. The CDR3 is made up of 17 amino acids. The chain's CDR3 is CASRLAFTRNSNQPQHF. The DNA for the CDR3 is TGTGCAAGTCGCTTAGCCTTTACGCGGAATAGCAATCAGCCCCAGCATTTT.

This clone was seen just once. The chain combines TRBV11-2 with TRBJ1-5; TRBD1 is a possible D gene (6 bases). Germline V lookup: CDR1 SGHAT, CDR2 FQNNGV. This CDR3 has 13 amino acids. V lost 5 bases and J lost 6, with 11 bases in between. In DNA, the CDR3 is TGTGCCAGCAGCCAAGGGGGAAGTCAGCCCCAGCATTTT. Residues: CASSQGGSQPQHF.